A selection of T cell receptor beta chains follows, all from one sample in a study of response to subunit inactivated influenza vaccine. TCRdb processed the RT-PCR reads anew with MiXCR; each CDR3 protein has one entry. The sample includes 550,000 to 650,000 distinct CDR3 sequences, about an eighth of them seen just once. The sample here was PBMCs from blood, taken on the day of vaccination. These receptors came from a man aged 50 to 60 who received an inactivated influenza vaccine. Each CDR3 is given with its conserved first and last residue. Fields, in order: V gene, J gene, CDR3 protein.

TRBV21-1	TRBJ2-1	CASSILEGSSYNEQFF
TRBV6-2/TRBV6-3	TRBJ2-1	CASKKGPLGEQFF
TRBV12-3/TRBV12-4	TRBJ1-2	CASSAGQGYNYGYTF
TRBV5-1	TRBJ2-5	CASRGSGRATWQETQYF
TRBV15	TRBJ2-7	CATSRDGGAYEQYF
TRBV5-5	TRBJ2-7	CASSLSLRTGRYEQYF
TRBV20-1	TRBJ2-7	CSAQLAGGSYEQYF
TRBV3-1	TRBJ2-2	CASSHRPAGELFF
TRBV20-1	TRBJ2-1	CSASNIEQGASYNEQFF
TRBV2	TRBJ2-7	CASSELRTRDAQYF
TRBV7-6	TRBJ1-6	CASSDGQQNSPLHF
TRBV28	TRBJ2-3	CASSFYIIAGITDTQYF
TRBV6-2/TRBV6-3	TRBJ2-5	CASSYEVGETQYF
TRBV10-3	TRBJ1-1	CAISEGGVDTEAFF
TRBV29-1	TRBJ2-5	CSVGPWETQYF
TRBV6-1	TRBJ2-7	CASMLGLSHEQYF
TRBV7-3	TRBJ2-2	CASSRSFNTGELFF
TRBV7-2	TRBJ2-1	CASSVGSHNEQFF
TRBV20-1	TRBJ2-3	CSAEGETKLDTQYF
TRBV9	TRBJ1-1	CASSVDIARAGTSF
TRBV7-2	TRBJ2-3	CASSLVRGGLTDTQYF
TRBV4-3	TRBJ1-2	CASSQSGTGWGYGYTF
TRBV6-2/TRBV6-3	TRBJ2-7	CASSSLAGYHHEQYF
TRBV7-8	TRBJ2-4	CASSGRGLDGNIQYF
TRBV11-2	TRBJ2-4	CASSFTSGGILAKNIQYF
TRBV28	TRBJ2-1	CASSLPGQGVNEQFF
TRBV7-2	TRBJ2-7	CASSLISGGFYEQYF
TRBV7-2	TRBJ2-1	CASSTEGDNYNEQFF
TRBV4-1	TRBJ2-7	CASSRILAGGNFGEQYF
TRBV28	TRBJ1-2	CASSPIGGSPYGYTF
TRBV20-1	TRBJ2-5	CSSTSGGRETQYF
TRBV7-2	TRBJ2-4	CASSSFRTVLAKNIQYF
TRBV7-6	TRBJ1-2	CASSEGTGGTRIYGYTF
TRBV14	TRBJ1-1	CASSRGGGRVNTEAFF
TRBV7-9	TRBJ2-1	CASSAAGSYNEQFF
TRBV29-1	TRBJ2-1	CSVLQGSSYNEQFF
TRBV28	TRBJ1-2	CASNGWGEEGYTF
TRBV11-2	TRBJ2-6	CASSLGAHRISGANVLTF
TRBV29-1	TRBJ1-1	CSVGRVSGTEAFF
TRBV15	TRBJ2-3	CATSKLGTNTDTQYF
TRBV7-9	TRBJ2-3	CASSLEGWWTDTQYF
TRBV20-1	TRBJ2-1	CSARSVAKRYNEQFF